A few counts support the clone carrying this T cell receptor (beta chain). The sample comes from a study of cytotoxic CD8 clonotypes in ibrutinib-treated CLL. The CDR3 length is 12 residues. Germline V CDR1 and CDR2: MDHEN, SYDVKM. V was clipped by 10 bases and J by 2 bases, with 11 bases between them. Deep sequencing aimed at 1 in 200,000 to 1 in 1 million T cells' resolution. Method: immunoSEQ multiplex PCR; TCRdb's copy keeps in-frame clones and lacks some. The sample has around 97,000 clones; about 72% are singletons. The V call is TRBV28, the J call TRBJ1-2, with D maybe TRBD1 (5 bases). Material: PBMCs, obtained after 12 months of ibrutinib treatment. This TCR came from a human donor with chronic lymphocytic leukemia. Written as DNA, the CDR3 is TGTGCCACCCAGCAGGGAAACTATGGCTACACCTTC. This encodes CATQQGNYGYTF.